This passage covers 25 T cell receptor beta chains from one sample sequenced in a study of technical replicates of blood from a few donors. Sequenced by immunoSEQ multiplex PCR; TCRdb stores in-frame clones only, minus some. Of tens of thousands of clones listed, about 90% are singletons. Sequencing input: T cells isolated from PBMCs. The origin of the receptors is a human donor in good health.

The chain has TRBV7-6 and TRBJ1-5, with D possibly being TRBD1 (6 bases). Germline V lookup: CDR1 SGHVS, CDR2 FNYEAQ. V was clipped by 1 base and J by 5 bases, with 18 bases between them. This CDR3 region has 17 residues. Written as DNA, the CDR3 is TGTGCCAGCAGCTTAGAGCCCTACAGGGTTCCCCATCAGCCCCAGCATTTT. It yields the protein CASSLEPYRVPHQPQHF.

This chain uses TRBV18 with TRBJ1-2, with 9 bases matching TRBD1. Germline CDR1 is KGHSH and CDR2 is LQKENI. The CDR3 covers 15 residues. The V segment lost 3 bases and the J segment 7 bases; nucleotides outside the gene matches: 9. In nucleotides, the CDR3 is TGTGCCAGCTCACCGCCGGGACAGGGCACACTTGGCTACACCTTC. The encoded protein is CASSPPGQGTLGYTF.

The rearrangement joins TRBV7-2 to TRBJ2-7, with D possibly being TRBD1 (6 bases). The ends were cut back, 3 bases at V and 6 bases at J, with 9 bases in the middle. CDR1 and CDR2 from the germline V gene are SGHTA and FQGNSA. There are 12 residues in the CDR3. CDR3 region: CASSFQGFEQYF. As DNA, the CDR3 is TGTGCCAGCAGCTTTCAGGGGTTCGAGCAGTACTTC. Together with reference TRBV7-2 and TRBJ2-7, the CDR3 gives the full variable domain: GAGVSQSPSNKVTEKGKDVELRCDPISGHTALYWYRQSLGQGLEFLIYFQGNSAPDKSGLPSDRFSAERTGGSVSTLTIQRTQQEDSAVYLCASSFQGFEQYFGPGTRLTVT.

CDR3 sequence: CASSQDGGGTLTDTQYF. CDR3 bases: TGCGCCAGCAGCCAAGATGGGGGTGGGACTCTTACAGATACGCAGTATTTT. The genes are TRBV4-1 and TRBJ2-3, with D maybe TRBD2 (6 bases). Looked up from germline, CDR1 is MGHRA and CDR2 is YSYEKL. The germline V and J ends were trimmed by 0 bases and 3 bases, with 16 bases remaining between them. The CDR3 has 17 residues.

This CDR3 is CASSAQAANYGYTF. The CDR3 region has the DNA TGTGCCAGCAGTGCGCAGGCAGCTAACTATGGCTACACCTTC. The chain recombines TRBV2 with TRBJ1-2; D is unresolved. This CDR3 region has 14 residues. CDR1 is SNHLY and CDR2 is FYNNEI in the germline V gene. V gave up 4 bases and J gave up 0 bases, with 9 bases separating them. Supplemented by reference TRBV2 and TRBJ1-2, the full variable domain reads EPEVTQTPSHQVTQMGQEVILRCVPISNHLYFYWYRQILGQKVEFLVSFYNNEISEKSEIFDDQFSVERPDGSNFTLKIRSTKLEDSAMYFCASSAQAANYGYTFGSGTRLTVV.

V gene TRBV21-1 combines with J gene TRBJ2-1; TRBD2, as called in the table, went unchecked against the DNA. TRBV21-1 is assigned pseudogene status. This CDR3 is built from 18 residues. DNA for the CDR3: TGTGCCAACCCCATAGGACAGTTACTAGCGGGAAGCTACAATGAGCAGTTCTTC. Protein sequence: CANPIGQLLAGSYNEQFF.

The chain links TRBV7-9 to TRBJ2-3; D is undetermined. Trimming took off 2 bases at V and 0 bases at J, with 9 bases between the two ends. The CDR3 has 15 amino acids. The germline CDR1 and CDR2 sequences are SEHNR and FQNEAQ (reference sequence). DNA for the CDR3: TGTGCCAGCAGCTTACCCCCAGGAAGCACAGATACGCAGTATTTT. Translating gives CASSLPPGSTDTQYF.

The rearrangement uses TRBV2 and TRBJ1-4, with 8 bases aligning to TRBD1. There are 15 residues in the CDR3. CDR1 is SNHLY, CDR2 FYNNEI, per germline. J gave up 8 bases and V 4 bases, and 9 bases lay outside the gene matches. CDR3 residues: CASSVGTGGIEKLFF. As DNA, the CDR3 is TGTGCCAGCAGTGTAGGAACAGGGGGGATAGAAAAACTGTTTTTT.

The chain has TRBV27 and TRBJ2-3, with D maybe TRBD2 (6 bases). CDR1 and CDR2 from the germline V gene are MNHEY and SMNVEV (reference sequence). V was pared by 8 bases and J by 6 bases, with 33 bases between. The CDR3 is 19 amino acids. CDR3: CASSQARSGVNPRVDTQYF. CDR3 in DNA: TGTGCCAGCTCTCAAGCGCGTAGCGGAGTGAACCCACGGGTGGATACGCAGTATTTT.

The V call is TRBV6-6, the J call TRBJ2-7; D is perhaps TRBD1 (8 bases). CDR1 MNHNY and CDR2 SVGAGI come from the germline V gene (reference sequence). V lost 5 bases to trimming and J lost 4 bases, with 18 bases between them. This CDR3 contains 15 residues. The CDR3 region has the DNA TGTGCCAGCAGTACAGGGGGGGGGAGGAGGTACGAGCAGTACTTC. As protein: CASSTGGGRRYEQYF.

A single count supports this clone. Here the CDR3 DNA reads TGTGCCAGCAGCGTATACGGGGGTGATCAGCCCCAGCATTTT. It codes for CASSVYGGDQPQHF. The rearrangement uses TRBV9 and TRBJ1-5, with D possibly being TRBD1 (5 bases). Germline V gene data show CDR1 as SGDLS and CDR2 as YYNGEE. Trimming shortened V by 1 base and J by 5 bases, and 10 bases separated the two germline ends. The CDR3 has 14 residues.

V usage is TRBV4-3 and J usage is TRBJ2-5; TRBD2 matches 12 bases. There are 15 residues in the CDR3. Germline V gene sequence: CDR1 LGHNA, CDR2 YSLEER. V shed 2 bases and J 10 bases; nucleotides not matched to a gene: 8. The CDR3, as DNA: TGCGCCAGCAGCCAACAACTAGCGGGGGGAAGGGACCAGTACTTC. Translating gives CASSQQLAGGRDQYF.

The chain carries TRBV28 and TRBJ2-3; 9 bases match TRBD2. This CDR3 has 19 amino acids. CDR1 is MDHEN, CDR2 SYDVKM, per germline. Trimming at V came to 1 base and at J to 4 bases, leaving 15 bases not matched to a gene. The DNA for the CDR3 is TGTGCCAGCAGTTTATACCCGGGACTAGCCCCCCGGTTCCCAGATACGCAGTATTTT. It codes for CASSLYPGLAPRFPDTQYF.

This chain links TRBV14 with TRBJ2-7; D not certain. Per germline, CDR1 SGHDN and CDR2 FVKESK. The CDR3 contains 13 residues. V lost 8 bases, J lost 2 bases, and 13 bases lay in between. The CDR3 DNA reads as TGTGCCAGCCGCGGTGGAGCTCCCTACGAGCAGTACTTC. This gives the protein CASRGGAPYEQYF.

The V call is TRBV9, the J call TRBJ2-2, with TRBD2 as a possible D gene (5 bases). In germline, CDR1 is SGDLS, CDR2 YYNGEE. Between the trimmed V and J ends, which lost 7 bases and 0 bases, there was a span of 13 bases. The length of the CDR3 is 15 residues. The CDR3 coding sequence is TGTGCCAGCCAAACCAGCGGAACGAACACCGGGGAGCTGTTTTTT. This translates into CASQTSGTNTGELFF.

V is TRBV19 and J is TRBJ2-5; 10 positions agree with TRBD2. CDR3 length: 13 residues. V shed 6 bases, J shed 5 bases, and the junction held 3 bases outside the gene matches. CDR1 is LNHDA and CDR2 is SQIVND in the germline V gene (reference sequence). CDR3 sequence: CASRSSGSETQYF. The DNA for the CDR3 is TGTGCCAGTAGATCTAGCGGGAGCGAGACCCAGTACTTC.

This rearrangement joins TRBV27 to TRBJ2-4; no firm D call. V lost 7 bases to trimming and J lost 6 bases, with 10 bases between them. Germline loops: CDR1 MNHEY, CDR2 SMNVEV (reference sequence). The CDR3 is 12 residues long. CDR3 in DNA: TGTGCCAGCATCTCAGTTGGAAACATTCAGTACTTC. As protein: CASISVGNIQYF.

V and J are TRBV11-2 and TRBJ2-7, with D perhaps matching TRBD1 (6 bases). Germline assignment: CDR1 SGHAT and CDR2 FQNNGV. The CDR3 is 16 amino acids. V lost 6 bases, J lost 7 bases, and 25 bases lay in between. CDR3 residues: CASSYISYRERGEQYF. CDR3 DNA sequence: TGTGCCAGCAGTTATATATCCTACAGGGAGAGAGGGGAGCAGTACTTC.

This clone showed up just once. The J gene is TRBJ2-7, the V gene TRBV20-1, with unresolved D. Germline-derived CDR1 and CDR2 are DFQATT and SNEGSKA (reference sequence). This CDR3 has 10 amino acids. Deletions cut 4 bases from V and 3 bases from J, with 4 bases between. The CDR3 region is CSATGYEQYF. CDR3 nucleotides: TGCAGTGCTACAGGCTACGAGCAGTACTTC.

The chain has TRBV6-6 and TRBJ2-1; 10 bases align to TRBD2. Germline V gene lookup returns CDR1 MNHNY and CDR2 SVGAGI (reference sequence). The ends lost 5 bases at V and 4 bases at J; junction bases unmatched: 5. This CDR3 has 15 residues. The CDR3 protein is CASSPLAGAYNEQFF. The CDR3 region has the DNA TGTGCCAGCAGTCCCCTAGCGGGAGCGTACAATGAGCAGTTCTTC.

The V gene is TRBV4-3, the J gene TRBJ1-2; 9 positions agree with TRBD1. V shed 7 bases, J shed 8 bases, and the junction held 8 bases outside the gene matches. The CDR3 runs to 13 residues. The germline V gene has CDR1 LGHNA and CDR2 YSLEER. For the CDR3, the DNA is TGCGCCAGCAAATCACAGGGGGCTGGGGGCTACACCTTC. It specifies CASKSQGAGGYTF.

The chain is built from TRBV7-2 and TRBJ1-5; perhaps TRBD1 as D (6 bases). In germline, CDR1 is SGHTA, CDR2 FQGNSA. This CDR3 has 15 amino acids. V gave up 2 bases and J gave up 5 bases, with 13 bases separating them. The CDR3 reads CASSLTSDRDQPQHF. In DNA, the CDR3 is TGTGCCAGCAGCTTAACGTCGGACAGAGATCAGCCCCAGCATTTT. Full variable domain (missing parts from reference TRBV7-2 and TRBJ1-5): GAGVSQSPSNKVTEKGKDVELRCDPISGHTALYWYRQSLGQGLEFLIYFQGNSAPDKSGLPSDRFSAERTGGSVSTLTIQRTQQEDSAVYLCASSLTSDRDQPQHFGDGTRLSIL.

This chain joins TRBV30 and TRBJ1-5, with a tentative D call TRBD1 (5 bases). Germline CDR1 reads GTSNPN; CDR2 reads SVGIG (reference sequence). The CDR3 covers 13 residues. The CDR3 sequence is CAQLAGDNQPQHF. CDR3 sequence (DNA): TGTGCGCAATTGGCGGGGGACAATCAGCCCCAGCATTTT.

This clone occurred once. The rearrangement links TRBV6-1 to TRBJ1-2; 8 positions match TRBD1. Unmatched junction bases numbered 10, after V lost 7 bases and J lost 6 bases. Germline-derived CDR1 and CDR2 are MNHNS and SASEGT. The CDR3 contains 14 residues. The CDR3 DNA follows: TGTGCCAGCAAAGAATCAGGGACAGGAAATGGCTACACCTTC. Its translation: CASKESGTGNGYTF.

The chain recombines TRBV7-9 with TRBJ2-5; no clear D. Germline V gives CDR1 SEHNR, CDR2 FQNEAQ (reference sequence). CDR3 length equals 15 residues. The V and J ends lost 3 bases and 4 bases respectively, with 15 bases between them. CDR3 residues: CASSFISDYRETQYF. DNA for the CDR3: TGTGCCAGCAGCTTTATTAGTGATTACAGAGAGACCCAGTACTTC.